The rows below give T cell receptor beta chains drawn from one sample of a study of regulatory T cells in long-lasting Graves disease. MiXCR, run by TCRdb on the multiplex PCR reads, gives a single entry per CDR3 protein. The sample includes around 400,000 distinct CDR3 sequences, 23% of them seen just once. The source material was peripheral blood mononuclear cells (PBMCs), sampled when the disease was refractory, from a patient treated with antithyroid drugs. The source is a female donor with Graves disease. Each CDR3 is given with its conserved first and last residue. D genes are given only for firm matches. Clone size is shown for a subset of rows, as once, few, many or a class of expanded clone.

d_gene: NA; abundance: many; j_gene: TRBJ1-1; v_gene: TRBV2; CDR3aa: CASSTRVDTEAFF; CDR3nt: TGTGCCAGCAGCACCCGGGTCGACACTGAAGCTTTCTTT
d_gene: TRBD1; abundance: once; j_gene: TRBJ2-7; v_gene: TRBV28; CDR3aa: CASSLGTGRYYEQYF; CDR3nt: TGTGCCAGCAGTTTGGGGACAGGGAGATACTACGAGCAGTACTTC
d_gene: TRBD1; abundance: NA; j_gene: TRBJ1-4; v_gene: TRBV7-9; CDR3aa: CASSLAVGQGTNEKLFF; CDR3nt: TGTGCCAGCAGCCTCGCTGTGGGACAGGGAACTAATGAAAAACTGTTTTTT
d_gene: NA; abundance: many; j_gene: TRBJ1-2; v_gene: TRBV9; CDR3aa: CASSVENRANYGYTF; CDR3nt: TGTGCCAGCAGCGTTGAGAACAGAGCTAACTATGGCTACACCTTC
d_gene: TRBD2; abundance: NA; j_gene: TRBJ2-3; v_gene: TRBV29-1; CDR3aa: CSARRGASGRAQYF; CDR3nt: TGCAGCGCTCGAAGGGGGGCTAGCGGGAGGGCGCAGTATTTT
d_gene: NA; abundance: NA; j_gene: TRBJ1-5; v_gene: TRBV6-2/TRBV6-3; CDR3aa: CASSDLLGMRNQPQHF; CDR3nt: TGTGCCAGCAGCGATCTTTTAGGGATGCGCAATCAGCCCCAGCATTTT
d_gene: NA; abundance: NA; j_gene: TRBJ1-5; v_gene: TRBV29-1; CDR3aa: CSVGIRGNQPQHF; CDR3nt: TGCAGCGTTGGTATCAGGGGCAATCAGCCCCAGCATTTT
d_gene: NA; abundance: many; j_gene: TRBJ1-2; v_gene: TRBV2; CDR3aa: CASSELVPYGYTF; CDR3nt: TGTGCCAGCAGTGAATTAGTGCCCTATGGCTACACCTTC
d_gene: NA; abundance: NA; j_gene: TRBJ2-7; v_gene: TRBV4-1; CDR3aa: CASSQSFQGNYEQYF; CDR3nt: TGCGCCAGCAGCCAAAGTTTCCAGGGGAACTACGAGCAGTACTTC
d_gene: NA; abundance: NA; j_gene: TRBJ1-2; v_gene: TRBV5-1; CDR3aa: CASSLFGSDGYTF; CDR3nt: TGCGCCAGCAGCTTGTTCGGGTCCGATGGCTACACCTTC
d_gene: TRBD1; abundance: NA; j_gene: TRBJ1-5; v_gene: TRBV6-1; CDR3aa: CASRSDRVNQPQHF; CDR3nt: TGTGCCAGCAGGTCCGACAGGGTCAATCAGCCCCAGCATTTT
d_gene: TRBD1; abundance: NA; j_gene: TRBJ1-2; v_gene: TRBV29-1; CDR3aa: CSVGGRDRGPNYGYTF; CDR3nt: TGCAGCGTTGGGGGCCGGGACAGAGGACCAAACTATGGCTACACCTTC
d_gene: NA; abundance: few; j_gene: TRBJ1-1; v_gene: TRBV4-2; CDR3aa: CASSQAGFGAAEAFF; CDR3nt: TGTGCCAGCAGCCAAGCCGGATTCGGAGCGGCTGAAGCTTTCTTT
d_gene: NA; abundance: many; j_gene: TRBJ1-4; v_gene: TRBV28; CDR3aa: CASSLSSPLGYNEKLFF; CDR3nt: TGTGCCAGCAGTTTATCGTCGCCGCTTGGGTATAATGAAAAACTGTTTTTT
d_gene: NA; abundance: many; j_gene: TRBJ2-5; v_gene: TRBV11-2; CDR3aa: CASSSYRTDQETQYF; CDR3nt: TGTGCCAGCAGCTCTTACAGGACCGACCAAGAGACCCAGTACTTC
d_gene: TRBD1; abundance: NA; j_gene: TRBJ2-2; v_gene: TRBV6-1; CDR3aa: CASREGQGTWELFF; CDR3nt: TGTGCCAGCAGGGAGGGACAGGGAACCTGGGAGCTGTTTTTT
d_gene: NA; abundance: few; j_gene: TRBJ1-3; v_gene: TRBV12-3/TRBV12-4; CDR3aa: CASSLTGSGNTIYF; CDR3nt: TGTGCCAGCAGTTTAACAGGCTCTGGAAACACCATATATTTT
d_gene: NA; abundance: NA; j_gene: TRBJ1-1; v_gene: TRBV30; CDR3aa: CAWIREWNTEAFF; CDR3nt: TGTGCCTGGATAAGGGAGTGGAACACTGAAGCTTTCTTT
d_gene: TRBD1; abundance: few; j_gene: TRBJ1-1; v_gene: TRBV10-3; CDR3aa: CAIKDRDRGNTEAFF; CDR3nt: TGTGCCATCAAGGACCGGGACAGGGGGAACACTGAAGCTTTCTTT
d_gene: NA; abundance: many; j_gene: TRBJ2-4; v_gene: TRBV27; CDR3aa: CATRLLAKNIQYF; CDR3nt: TGTGCCACGCGCCTCTTAGCCAAAAACATTCAGTACTTC
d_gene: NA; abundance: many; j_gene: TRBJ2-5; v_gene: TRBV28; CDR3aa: CASSLGDEETQYF; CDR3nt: TGTGCCAGCAGTTTAGGGGACGAGGAGACCCAGTACTTC
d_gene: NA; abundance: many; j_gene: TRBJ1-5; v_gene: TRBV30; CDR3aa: CAWSTGILVQPQHF; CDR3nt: TGTGCCTGGAGTACAGGGATATTGGTTCAGCCCCAGCATTTT
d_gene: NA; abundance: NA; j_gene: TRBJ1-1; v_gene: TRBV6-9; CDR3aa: CASSYPPTQNTEAFF; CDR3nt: TGTGCCAGCAGTTATCCCCCAACACAGAACACTGAAGCTTTCTTT
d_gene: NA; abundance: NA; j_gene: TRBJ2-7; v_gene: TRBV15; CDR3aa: CATSRGHPYEQYF; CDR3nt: TGTGCCACCAGCAGAGGACACCCCTACGAGCAGTACTTC
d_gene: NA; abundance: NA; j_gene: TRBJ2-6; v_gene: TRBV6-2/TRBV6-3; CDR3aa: CASSYSPSGANVLTF; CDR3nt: TGTGCCAGCAGTTACTCCCCCAGTGGGGCCAACGTCCTGACTTTC
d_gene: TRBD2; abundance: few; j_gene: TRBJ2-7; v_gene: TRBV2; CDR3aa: CASSGFSAGGPYEQYF; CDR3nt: TGTGCCAGCAGCGGCTTTTCCGCGGGAGGGCCTTACGAGCAGTACTTC
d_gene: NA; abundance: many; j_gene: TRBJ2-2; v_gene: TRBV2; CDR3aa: CASSEGLDTGELFF; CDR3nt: TGTGCCAGCAGTGAAGGGTTAGACACCGGGGAGCTGTTTTTT
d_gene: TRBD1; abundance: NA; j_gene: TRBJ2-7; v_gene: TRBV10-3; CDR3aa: CAIRPGQASEQYF; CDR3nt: TGTGCCATCAGGCCGGGACAGGCATCAGAGCAGTACTTC
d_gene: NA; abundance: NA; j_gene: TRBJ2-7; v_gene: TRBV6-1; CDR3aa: CASCGEPYEQYF; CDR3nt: TGTGCCAGCTGCGGGGAGCCCTACGAGCAGTACTTC